Following are 32 T cell receptor beta chains from one sample sequenced in a study of CD8 T cells in ankylosing spondylitis. A single record per CDR3 protein comes from TCRdb applying MiXCR to the 5' RACE reads. The table lists about 350,000 distinct CDR3 sequences, approximately 22% of them singletons. The specimen was blood, either unsorted or a sorted T cell fraction (not recorded which). Receptors originate from a male donor with ankylosing spondylitis or in good health (not recorded which).

This clonotype was seen only a few times. This rearrangement joins TRBV10-3 to TRBJ1-4; 9 bases fit TRBD1. This CDR3 is 15 amino acids long. Per the germline V gene, CDR1 is ENHRY and CDR2 is SYGVKD. The junction had 6 bases not matched to a gene; V was cut back by 2 bases and J by 8 bases. CDR3 nucleotide sequence: TGTGCCATCAGTGAGACCGGGACAGGGAGCGAAAAACTGTTTTTT. This sequence encodes CAISETGTGSEKLFF.

This clonotype was observed many times. J is TRBJ2-3 and V is TRBV29-1; D might be TRBD1 (6 bases). Germline assignment: CDR1 SQVTM and CDR2 ANQGSEA. V was cut by 7 bases and J by 2 bases, with 13 bases left in between. The CDR3 extends over 13 amino acids. The CDR3 loop is CSATPGDTDTQYF. In DNA, the CDR3 is TGCAGCGCTACGCCAGGGGACACAGATACGCAGTATTTT.

A few counts support this clonotype. The genes are TRBV15 and TRBJ2-7, with D perhaps matching TRBD1 (5 bases). Looked up from germline, CDR1 is LNHNV and CDR2 is YYDKDF (reference sequence). Trimming cost V 5 bases and J 4 bases, with 12 bases left between them. CDR3 length equals 13 residues. In DNA, the CDR3 is TGTGCCACCAGCTCTTCTCCAGGGTACGAGCAGTACTTC. Its protein product is CATSSSPGYEQYF.

This clonotype has a count of ten or more. The rearrangement joins TRBV12-3 or TRBV12-4 to TRBJ1-1; TRBD1 agrees at 7 bases. This CDR3 has 14 amino acids. V trimming: 4 bases; J trimming: 1 base; junction bases outside the gene matches: 3. The CDR3 region is CASSWGQPNTEAFF. DNA of the CDR3: TGTGCCAGCAGTTGGGGACAGCCGAACACTGAAGCTTTCTTT.

The table lists this clonotype with a few counts. The chain employs TRBV9 and TRBJ1-2, with D perhaps TRBD1 (5 bases). Trimming removed 0 bases at V and 4 bases at J, with 13 bases between. Per germline, CDR1 SGDLS and CDR2 YYNGEE. The CDR3 loop spans 15 amino acids. The CDR3 sequence is CASSVDGTGSYGYTF. CDR3 DNA: TGTGCCAGCAGCGTAGATGGGACCGGGAGCTATGGCTACACCTTC.

This clonotype was picked up a small number of times. V gene TRBV29-1 combines with J gene TRBJ2-1, with 8 bases lining up with TRBD2. The CDR3 covers 13 residues. V lost 6 bases to trimming and J lost 6 bases; unmatched junction nucleotides: 7. Germline-derived CDR1 and CDR2 are SQVTM and ANQGSEA. CDR3 region: CSVDSGGVNEQFF. The CDR3 coding sequence is TGCAGCGTCGACTCCGGGGGGGTCAATGAGCAGTTCTTC.

The gene calls are TRBV12-3 or TRBV12-4 and TRBJ2-1; maybe TRBD2 (7 bases). V was trimmed by 6 bases and J by 8 bases, leaving 20 bases between them. This CDR3 comprises 15 residues. The CDR3 DNA reads TGTGCCAGCAGCATAGGGGGGGCCGGGGAGTATGAGCAGTTCTTC. This gives the protein CASSIGGAGEYEQFF.

This clonotype appeared a few times. The chain combines TRBV12-3 or TRBV12-4 with TRBJ2-7; 7 nucleotides match TRBD2. V shed 3 bases and J 2 bases; nucleotides not matched to a gene: 4. The CDR3 runs to 14 residues. Here the CDR3 reads CASSFEGRAYEQYF. In nucleotides, the CDR3 is TGTGCCAGCAGTTTCGAGGGGAGGGCCTACGAGCAGTACTTC.

The genes are TRBV5-8 and TRBJ2-3; TRBD1 aligns across 10 bases. The CDR3 totals 15 residues. Losses at the gene ends were 3 bases for V and 4 bases for J; bases not matched to a gene: 5. Germline V gives CDR1 SGHTS, CDR2 YDEGEE. The CDR3 loop is CASSSGQGGSDTQYF. The CDR3 DNA is TGTGCCAGCAGCTCTGGACAGGGGGGGTCAGATACGCAGTATTTT.

The J gene is TRBJ2-4, the V gene TRBV30, with 7 bases that match TRBD2. The CDR3 contains 12 residues. J gave up 1 base and V 8 bases, and 2 bases lay outside the gene matches. Germline V gives CDR1 GTSNPN, CDR2 SVGIG (reference sequence). The CDR3 coding sequence is TGTGCCGGGGAGGGGGCCAAAAACATTCAGTACTTC. This encodes CAGEGAKNIQYF. Combining the CDR3 with reference TRBV30 and TRBJ2-4 gives the whole variable domain SQTIHQWPATLVQPVGSPLSLECTVEGTSNPNLYWYRQAAGRGLQLLFYSVGIGQISSEVPQNLSASRPQDRQFILSSKKLLLSDSGFYLCAGEGAKNIQYFGAGTRLSVL.

V usage is TRBV7-6 and J usage is TRBJ2-1, with D maybe TRBD2 (6 bases). Germline V gene data show CDR1 as SGHVS and CDR2 as FNYEAQ. This CDR3 is built from 14 residues. Between the trimmed V and J ends, which lost 7 bases and 0 bases, there was a span of 10 bases. CDR3 sequence reads: CASTGVSSYNEQFF. The CDR3, as DNA: TGTGCCAGCACGGGGGTTAGCTCCTACAATGAGCAGTTCTTC.

This clonotype has more than one count but fewer than ten. The chain couples TRBV12-3 or TRBV12-4 to TRBJ2-7, with a tentative D call TRBD1 (6 bases). CDR3 size: 14 residues. Trimming removed 6 bases at V and 5 bases at J, with 17 bases between. CDR3 DNA: TGTGCCAGCAGAAAACATACAGGGTCTGACGAGCAGTACTTC. It translates to CASRKHTGSDEQYF.

The table lists this clonotype with a few counts. The J gene is TRBJ2-3, the V gene TRBV6-1; D may be TRBD2 (5 bases). Trimming shortened V by 6 bases and J by 6 bases, and 13 bases separated the two germline ends. This CDR3 contains 13 residues. Germline V gene sequence: CDR1 MNHNS, CDR2 SASEGT. The CDR3 DNA reads TGTGCCAGCAGCTCCACTAGAACCGATACGCAGTATTTT. This sequence encodes CASSSTRTDTQYF.

The CDR3: CASSDGGVQPQHF. CDR3 sequence (DNA): TGTGCCAGCAGTGACGGTGGGGTTCAGCCCCAGCATTTT. The J gene is TRBJ1-5, the V gene TRBV2; D remains unclear. The CDR3 consists of 13 residues. V was clipped by 3 bases and J by 6 bases, with 9 bases between them. The germline gives CDR1 SNHLY, CDR2 FYNNEI.

This clonotype showed up just a few times. This chain connects TRBV9 to TRBJ2-3; 10 bases match TRBD2. The CDR3 runs to 15 residues. Looked up from germline, CDR1 is SGDLS and CDR2 is YYNGEE. Trimming cost V 0 bases and J 7 bases; bases outside gene matches: 5. CDR3 protein: CASSVGSGGSYTQYF. CDR3 nucleotide sequence: TGTGCCAGCAGCGTAGGTAGCGGGGGGTCATATACGCAGTATTTT.

This clonotype was seen just once. The V and J genes are TRBV19 and TRBJ2-6; TRBD1 agrees at 9 bases. In germline, CDR1 is LNHDA, CDR2 SQIVND (reference sequence). The CDR3 extends over 17 amino acids. With 5 bases clipped from V and 0 bases from J, the junction kept 5 bases outside the gene matches. The CDR3 region has the DNA TGTGCCAGTAGTGTGGGACAGGGCCTCTCTGGGGCCAACGTCCTGACTTTC. Translated, it gives CASSVGQGLSGANVLTF. Looking up the rest from reference TRBV19 and TRBJ2-6 gives the full variable domain: DGGITQSPKYLFRKEGQNVTLSCEQNLNHDAMYWYRQDPGQGLRLIYYSQIVNDFQKGDIAEGYSVSREKKESFPLTVTSAQKNPTAFYLCASSVGQGLSGANVLTFGAGSRLTVL.

The table lists this clonotype with a few counts. An end of the junction differs from the germline gene, which may be a read error. The chain is built from TRBV20-1 and TRBJ2-1, with TRBD2 matching over 7 bases. The length of the CDR3 is 17 residues. CDR1 DFQATT and CDR2 SNEGSKA come from the germline V gene (reference sequence). In nucleotides, the CDR3 is TGCTGTGCTAGAGATCGCGGGGGAGCGGGAATTCCCGCTTTACAGTTCTTC. The encoded protein is CCARDRGGAGIPALQFF.

The chain is built from TRBV4-2 and TRBJ2-1, with 11 positions matching TRBD2. Germline V gene sequence: CDR1 LGHNA, CDR2 YNFKEQ. The length of the CDR3 is 16 residues. Losses at the gene ends were 4 bases for V and 0 bases for J; bases not matched to a gene: 2. The CDR3 protein is CASSLGLAVSYNEQFF. CDR3 in DNA: TGTGCCAGCAGCCTGGGACTAGCGGTCTCCTACAATGAGCAGTTCTTC.

In this sample, this clonotype turned up a few times. The V call is TRBV20-1, the J call TRBJ2-7; 8 nucleotides line up with TRBD1. The germline gives CDR1 DFQATT, CDR2 SNEGSKA (reference sequence). V gave up 1 base and J gave up 0 bases; unmatched junction bases: 5. The CDR3 is 15 residues long. The CDR3 coding sequence is TGCAGTGCTAGAGCGCACAGGGGGAGCTCCTACGAGCAGTACTTC. It codes for CSARAHRGSSYEQYF.

This clonotype came up a few times. V and J are TRBV7-7 and TRBJ2-2, with D perhaps TRBD2 (5 bases). The CDR3 contains 13 residues. V was clipped by 4 bases and J by 4 bases, with 7 bases between them. The germline gives CDR1 SSHAT, CDR2 FNYEAQ (reference sequence). The chain's CDR3 is CASSSGLTGELFF. DNA for the CDR3: TGTGCCAGCAGCTCCGGACTCACCGGGGAGCTGTTTTTT.

This clonotype has at least ten counts. CDR3 protein: CASSLYRADEQFF. In nucleotides, the CDR3 is TGTGCCAGCAGTTTATACAGGGCTGATGAGCAGTTCTTC. The chain joins TRBV12-3 or TRBV12-4 to TRBJ2-1; D may be TRBD1 (6 bases). The CDR3 spans 13 residues. Between the trimmed V and J ends, which lost 2 bases and 8 bases, there was a span of 10 bases.

This clonotype has more than one count but fewer than ten. The J gene is TRBJ2-7, the V gene TRBV29-1, with D possibly being TRBD1 or TRBD2 (5 bases each). The CDR3 runs to 11 residues. The germline gives CDR1 SQVTM, CDR2 ANQGSEA. Trimming removed 3 bases at V and 3 bases at J, with 6 bases between. CDR3 loop: CSVDGGYEQYF. CDR3 in DNA: TGCAGCGTTGATGGGGGCTACGAGCAGTACTTC.

This clonotype has a handful of counts. The chain is built from TRBV29-1 and TRBJ1-1, with D unresolved. This CDR3 region has 11 residues. The V and J ends lost 7 bases and 3 bases respectively, with 9 bases between them. CDR1 and CDR2 from the germline V gene are SQVTM and ANQGSEA. For the CDR3, the DNA is TGCAGCGCACGACATTACACTGAAGCTTTCTTT. Amino acid sequence: CSARHYTEAFF.

This clonotype showed up many times. The genes are TRBV27 and TRBJ2-1; D uncertain. From germline, CDR1 is MNHEY and CDR2 SMNVEV (reference sequence). Trimming took off 2 bases at V and 9 bases at J, with 14 bases between the two ends. This CDR3 spans 14 amino acids. In DNA, the CDR3 is TGTGCCAGCAGTTTAGGGTCCGGGCTAAGTGAGCAGTTCTTC. It encodes CASSLGSGLSEQFF.

The chain carries TRBV7-9 and TRBJ1-1, with D possibly being TRBD1 (5 bases). The CDR3 consists of 12 residues. The germline V gene encodes CDR1 SEHNR and CDR2 FQNEAQ (reference sequence). The V end lost 5 bases, the J end lost 10 bases, and 14 bases lay between the germline ends. The CDR3 coding sequence is TGTGCCAGCAGCGCCGGGGGTGGTGGAGCTTTCTTT. As protein: CASSAGGGGAFF.

This clonotype was seen a handful of times. V usage is TRBV11-2 and J usage is TRBJ2-7; unclear D gene. CDR3 length: 14 residues. CDR1 and CDR2 from the germline V gene are SGHAT and FQNNGV. Trimming cost V 2 bases and J 1 base, with 9 bases left between them. CDR3 region: CASSLQPQSYEQYF. In DNA form, the CDR3 reads TGTGCCAGCAGCTTACAACCCCAGTCCTACGAGCAGTACTTC.

The chain recombines TRBV7-8 with TRBJ2-1; D perhaps matches TRBD2 (7 bases). From germline, CDR1 is SGHVS and CDR2 FQNEAQ. This CDR3 has 19 residues. V was pared by 0 bases and J by 5 bases, with 23 bases between. The CDR3 nucleotides read TGTGCCAGCAGCTTAGCCATGTTTAGGGGGGGGGCTACCGACAATGAGCAGTTCTTC. Amino acids: CASSLAMFRGGATDNEQFF.

This clonotype was counted a few times. The rearrangement uses TRBV7-3 and TRBJ2-1, with D maybe TRBD2 (6 bases). Germline lookup yields CDR1 SGHTA and CDR2 FQGTGA. Trimming removed 0 bases from V and 5 bases from J, with 14 bases in between. CDR3 size: 16 residues. CDR3 region: CASSLTLETGDNEQFF. The CDR3 bases are TGTGCCAGCAGCTTAACGTTGGAGACGGGAGACAATGAGCAGTTCTTC. Full variable domain (missing parts from reference TRBV7-3 and TRBJ2-1): GAGVSQTPSNKVTEKGKYVELRCDPISGHTALYWYRQSLGQGPEFLIYFQGTGAADDSGLPNDRFFAVRPEGSVSTLKIQRTERGDSAVYLCASSLTLETGDNEQFFGPGTRLTVL.

This clonotype came up a few times. The chain is built from TRBV7-9 and TRBJ1-1; D remains ambiguous. V lost 1 base and J 3 bases, leaving 12 bases between the germline ends. CDR1 and CDR2 (germline): SEHNR, FQNEAQ (reference sequence). The CDR3 has 15 residues. The CDR3 DNA reads TGTGCCAGCAGCTTAGATCGGGGTAGGGACACTGAAGCTTTCTTT. This translates into CASSLDRGRDTEAFF.

The chain recombines TRBV13 with TRBJ2-5; the D is unclear. With 1 base removed from V and 3 bases from J, the gap between germline ends came to 6 bases. The CDR3 sequence is 13 residues long. The germline V gene has CDR1 PRHDT and CDR2 FYEKMQ (reference sequence). The CDR3 DNA is TGTGCCAGCAGCTTAGAACAGAAAGAGACCCAGTACTTC. Amino acids: CASSLEQKETQYF.

This clonotype was recorded a few times. In DNA, the CDR3 is TGTGCCAGCAGCTTATCTGCTGTGGGGGCCGCAACAGATACGCAGTATTTT. Translating it yields CASSLSAVGAATDTQYF. The chain uses TRBV7-9 and TRBJ2-3; tentative D call: TRBD1 (6 bases). The length of the CDR3 is 17 residues. Germline CDR1 reads SEHNR; CDR2 reads FQNEAQ (reference sequence). V gave up 2 bases and J gave up 3 bases, with 18 bases separating them.

In its sample, this clonotype was seen a few times. The chain has TRBV7-2 and TRBJ1-5; D not certain. Germline V gene sequence: CDR1 SGHTA, CDR2 FQGNSA. The CDR3 length is 15 residues. The V end lost 2 bases, the J end lost 1 base, and 9 bases lay between the germline ends. The CDR3 is CASSLIFGSNQPQHF. DNA for the CDR3: TGTGCCAGCAGCTTAATTTTCGGAAGCAATCAGCCCCAGCATTTT.